Presented here are 10 T cell receptor beta chains from one specimen sequenced in a study of T cells in Graves' hyperthyroidism and ophthalmopathy. Amplification targeted TCR beta CDR3 regions from RNA transcripts. Initially, a first-round RT-PCR of the TCR CDR3 employed the HTBI primer set. TCRdb ran MiXCR on the multiplex PCR reads and lists one entry per CDR3 protein. This sample has fewer than 350,000 distinct CDR3 sequences, with about 18% found just once. Sequencing used blood. These receptors were obtained from a woman in her forties or fifties with Graves' hyperthyroidism.

This clonotype was detected many times. The V and J genes are TRBV3-1 and TRBJ2-1, with D perhaps matching TRBD2 (6 bases). The V gene's germline CDR1 is LGHDT and CDR2 YNNKEL (reference sequence). The CDR3 extends over 14 amino acids. Trimming took 1 base from V and 9 from J, leaving 13 bases between them. The CDR3 bases are TGTGCCAGCAGCCAAGCAACTAGCCATAGTGAGCAGTTCTTC. Its translation: CASSQATSHSEQFF.

This clonotype was detected ten times or more. V and J are TRBV30 and TRBJ1-4, with a weak D call TRBD1 (5 bases). The CDR3 is 15 residues long. The germline CDR1 and CDR2 sequences are GTSNPN and SVGIG (reference sequence). Trimming removed 0 bases at V and 6 bases at J, with 14 bases between. The CDR3 region has the DNA TGTGCCTGGAGTGTACTGGGGCTACGGGATGAAAAACTGTTTTTT. Its protein product is CAWSVLGLRDEKLFF.

This clonotype has at least ten counts. The V and J genes are TRBV2 and TRBJ2-2; 7 nucleotides align to TRBD1. The junction had 6 bases not matched to a gene; V was cut back by 5 bases and J by 3 bases. Per the germline V gene, CDR1 is SNHLY and CDR2 is FYNNEI. The CDR3 totals 15 residues. The CDR3 reads CASSTRDSDTGELFF. DNA of the CDR3: TGTGCCAGCAGTACCCGGGACAGTGACACCGGGGAGCTGTTTTTT.

V is TRBV10-3 and J is TRBJ2-2, with a weak D call TRBD2 (6 bases). The CDR3 contains 13 residues. Germline values: CDR1 ENHRY, CDR2 SYGVKD. The V end was cut by 6 bases, the J end by 9 bases, with 14 bases between. CDR3 DNA sequence: TGTGCCATCAGCCAGACTAGTACCCGGGAGCTGTTTTTT. Amino acid sequence: CAISQTSTRELFF.

At least ten counts were recorded for this clonotype. V gene TRBV5-1 combines with J gene TRBJ1-5; no definite D call. V was clipped by 0 bases and J by 0 bases, with 4 bases between them. The CDR3 loop spans 14 amino acids. Germline V lookup: CDR1 SGHRS, CDR2 YFSETQ. CDR3 DNA: TGCGCCAGCAGCTTGGACCCTAGCAATCAGCCCCAGCATTTT. The encoded protein is CASSLDPSNQPQHF. The full variable domain, completed using reference TRBV5-1 and TRBJ1-5, is KAGVTQTPRYLIKTRGQQVTLSCSPISGHRSVSWYQQTPGQGLQFLFEYFSETQRNKGNFPGRFSGRQFSNSRSEMNVSTLELGDSALYLCASSLDPSNQPQHFGDGTRLSIL.

This clonotype was counted a few times. The gene calls are TRBV10-3 and TRBJ2-7, with TRBD1 identical over 7 bases. The CDR3 runs to 15 residues. V shed 4 bases and J 5 bases; nucleotides not matched to a gene: 11. CDR1 is ENHRY and CDR2 is SYGVKD in the germline V gene. DNA of the CDR3: TGTGCCATCAGTGGGTTGACAGGGAACGCCGACGAGCAGTACTTC. Translation gives CAISGLTGNADEQYF.

Only a few counts were recorded for this clonotype. V and J are TRBV6-9 and TRBJ2-1; 10 bases match TRBD2. Germline V CDR1 and CDR2: MNHGY, SVAAGI. CDR3 length: 16 amino acids. Trimming at V came to 5 bases and at J to 4 bases, leaving 8 bases not matched to a gene. In DNA form, the CDR3 reads TGTGCCAGCAGTCACACCGGGACTAGCGCTTACAATGAGCAGTTCTTC. Protein product: CASSHTGTSAYNEQFF.

The chain employs TRBV20-1 and TRBJ2-3; D may be TRBD1 or TRBD2 (6 bases each). V was pared by 7 bases and J by 8 bases, with 16 bases between. The germline gives CDR1 DFQATT, CDR2 SNEGSKA (reference sequence). The CDR3 is 12 amino acids. The CDR3 sequence is CSVPTGAATQYF. The CDR3 DNA follows: TGCAGTGTCCCCACGGGGGCGGCTACGCAGTATTTT.

The chain joins TRBV20-1 to TRBJ2-1, with 10 positions matching TRBD2. Germline V CDR1 and CDR2: DFQATT, SNEGSKA (reference sequence). With 5 bases clipped from V and 3 bases from J, the junction kept 4 bases outside the gene matches. The CDR3 extends over 14 amino acids. The CDR3 DNA is TGCAGTGCTCTAGCGGGGGCGAACTACAATGAGCAGTTCTTC. It codes for CSALAGANYNEQFF.

This clonotype was seen repeatedly, ten times or more. CDR3 loop: CASSFNEPNTEAFF. In nucleotides, the CDR3 is TGTGCCAGCAGCTTCAATGAGCCGAACACTGAAGCTTTCTTT. V usage is TRBV7-9 and J usage is TRBJ1-1; D gene unclear. V was trimmed by 3 bases and J by 1 base, leaving 9 bases between them. The CDR3 covers 14 residues. Germline V lookup: CDR1 SEHNR, CDR2 FQNEAQ (reference sequence).